Detailed here is one T cell receptor (beta chain). Its antigen remains unidentified. This record belongs to a study of blood T cells in healthy people across ages. Turning to the study itself: Template switching caught about one barcoded beta molecule for each two T cells. Regarding the study as a whole: Diversity of TCR beta per million T cells declined in a roughly linear way with age.

A J-beta primer mix and a sample-barcoded 5' primer were used in a second PCR of roughly 6 to 11 cycles. The yield of each sample was at least 3 million CDR3-containing paired-end reads. Each CDR3 protein is one row after TCRdb ran MiXCR on the 5' RACE reads. The sample carries over 1.5 million distinct CDR3 sequences, roughly 49% recorded once. Total RNA was isolated from each sample in quantities of at least 5 micrograms. Sequencing used blood. The sequence was obtained from a woman in her thirties or forties in good health.

The CDR3 DNA sequence: TGTGCCAGCAGCAAAGTTGAGGGCCAACCCCGCCATGGCTACACCTTC. As protein: CASSKVEGQPRHGYTF. This chain joins TRBV21-1 and TRBJ1-2. TRBV21-1 is classified as a pseudogene. The CDR3 runs to 16 residues.